The source of this T cell receptor (beta chain) is a study of PD-L1 blockade in urothelial cancer. TCRdb keeps only in-frame clones here, not all; method: immunoSEQ multiplex PCR. The top ten hold over 7.5% of the sample, which has about 82,000 clones, roughly 82% seen once. CDR3 length: 17 residues. V lost 5 bases, J lost 0 bases, and 17 bases lay in between. CDR1 is SGHVS, CDR2 FQNEAQ, per germline. The chain has TRBV7-8 and TRBJ2-1; D not certain. Sequencing was performed on PBMCs, taken around atezolizumab (anti-PD-L1) treatment. This receptor was taken from a man in his 70s with urothelial cancer. The CDR3 nucleotides are TGTGCCAGCAGCCTACCCCGCAGGCAGAGCTCCTACAATGAGCAGTTCTTC. Translation: CASSLPRRQSSYNEQFF. Together with reference TRBV7-8 and TRBJ2-1, the CDR3 gives the full variable domain: GAGVSQSPRYKVAKRGQDVALRCDPISGHVSLFWYQQALGQGPEFLTYFQNEAQLDKSGLPSDRFFAERPEGSVSTLKIQRTQQEDSAVYLCASSLPRRQSSYNEQFFGPGTRLTVL.